These 16 T cell receptor beta chains were sequenced from one sample in a study of shared clonotypes between healthy human individuals. The table came from immunoSEQ multiplex PCR; TCRdb's copy has only in-frame clones and leaves some out. The sample lists millions of clones, about 95% occurring once. The sequencing sample was made of naive CD4+ T cells sorted from blood. As for subset: CD45RA+ positively selected. The origin of the receptors is a man between 18 and 35 years old in good health.

As to this clone: Other DNA sequences in the same sample also yield this CDR3. The chain combines TRBV10-3 with TRBJ2-7, with D unresolved. V dropped 4 bases and J dropped 2 bases, with 6 bases sitting between them. The CDR3 totals 12 residues. Germline V CDR1 and CDR2: ENHRY, SYGVKD. The CDR3 here is CAISGDAYEQYF. As DNA, the CDR3 is TGTGCCATCAGTGGCGACGCCTACGAGCAGTACTTC.

V gene TRBV19 combines with J gene TRBJ1-2; D remains ambiguous. V was clipped by 1 base and J by 6 bases, with 12 bases between them. The CDR3 is 14 residues long. The V gene's germline CDR1 is LNHDA and CDR2 SQIVND (reference sequence). The CDR3 sequence: CASSIVPRADGYTF. The CDR3, as DNA: TGTGCCAGTAGTATAGTACCCCGTGCAGATGGCTACACCTTC.

Concerning this clone: Distinct nucleotide sequences in the sample also encode this CDR3. The V and J genes are TRBV4-3 and TRBJ2-3; D is undetermined. Germline CDR1 and CDR2: LGHNA and YSLEER. The length of the CDR3 is 13 residues. Trimming removed 0 bases from V and 4 bases from J, with 5 bases in between. The CDR3 DNA follows: TGCGCCAGCAGCCAAGAGCCAGCAGATACGCAGTATTTT. Translated, it gives CASSQEPADTQYF.

The rearrangement joins TRBV19 to TRBJ1-5; 9 bases match TRBD1. Germline V gene sequence: CDR1 LNHDA, CDR2 SQIVND (reference sequence). After removal of 4 bases from V and 6 bases from J, the junction contained 1 base not matched to a gene. The CDR3 totals 13 residues. CDR3 bases: TGTGCCAGTAGTAGACAGGGGGGTCAGCCCCAGCATTTT. It specifies CASSRQGGQPQHF.

This clone was seen a handful of times. Other DNA sequences in the sample encode the same CDR3. The genes are TRBV19 and TRBJ1-2; D is ambiguous. V was shortened by 1 base and J by 3 bases, with 3 bases between the two germline ends. The CDR3 loop spans 12 amino acids. CDR1 is LNHDA, CDR2 SQIVND, per germline (reference sequence). The CDR3 region is CASSIGDYGYTF. The CDR3, as DNA: TGTGCCAGTAGTATAGGGGACTATGGCTACACCTTC.

V usage is TRBV11-2 and J usage is TRBJ2-2; 11 nucleotides line up with TRBD2. Germline lookup yields CDR1 SGHAT and CDR2 FQNNGV. The V and J ends lost 9 bases and 4 bases, in that order; junction bases with no gene match: 19. CDR3 length: 19 amino acids. The CDR3 loop reads CARIRDSLLAGDSTGELFF. For the CDR3, the DNA is TGTGCCAGGATTCGGGACAGCTTACTAGCGGGAGACAGCACCGGGGAGCTGTTTTTT.

This chain links TRBV5-6 with TRBJ2-7; a possible D gene is TRBD1 (6 bases). The CDR3 has 16 residues. V was cut by 4 bases and J by 3 bases, with 20 bases left in between. Germline lookup yields CDR1 SGHDT and CDR2 YYEEEE. The CDR3 sequence: CASSPRPGHRIYEQYF. DNA for the CDR3: TGTGCCAGCAGCCCGCGACCGGGACACAGGATCTACGAGCAGTACTTC.

This CDR3 reads CASSFTGTGKLHF. CDR3 nucleotide sequence: TGTGCCAGCAGTTTTACCGGGACAGGGAAACTCCACTTT. The gene calls are TRBV27 and TRBJ1-6, with 9 positions matching TRBD1. Germline-derived CDR1 and CDR2 are MNHEY and SMNVEV (reference sequence). V dropped 3 bases and J dropped 16; count of bases not matched to a gene: 7. The CDR3 extends over 13 amino acids.

This rearrangement joins TRBV5-4 to TRBJ2-7, with D possibly being TRBD2 (7 bases). This CDR3 contains 15 residues. Germline V CDR1 and CDR2: SGHNT, YYREEE (reference sequence). Trimming pared 5 bases from V and 2 bases from J, leaving 17 bases between. The CDR3 loop reads CASRAGGQGTYEQYF. Here the CDR3 DNA reads TGTGCCAGCAGAGCCGGGGGGCAGGGAACCTACGAGCAGTACTTC.

This clone has a single count. The gene calls are TRBV27 and TRBJ1-1; D may be TRBD1 (5 bases). From germline, CDR1 is MNHEY and CDR2 SMNVEV (reference sequence). The CDR3 is made up of 16 amino acids. Trimming pared 5 bases from V and 6 bases from J, leaving 22 bases between. DNA for the CDR3: TGTGCCAGCAGTCCCTGGGAGTCGGGGCCGAGGGCTGAAGCTTTCTTT. This codes for CASSPWESGPRAEAFF.

The chain carries TRBV4-3 and TRBJ1-2; D might be TRBD1 (5 bases). The CDR3 runs to 15 residues. Deletions cut 0 bases from V and 4 bases from J, with 12 bases between. CDR1 LGHNA and CDR2 YSLEER come from the germline V gene. The CDR3 reads CASSQDGTAVYGYTF. The CDR3 bases are TGCGCCAGCAGCCAAGACGGGACGGCTGTCTATGGCTACACCTTC.

V and J are TRBV19 and TRBJ2-1; a possible D gene is TRBD2 (6 bases). The CDR3 has 21 amino acids. Germline CDR1 reads LNHDA; CDR2 reads SQIVND (reference sequence). V shed 0 bases and J shed 2 bases, with 26 bases lying between them. Here the CDR3 DNA reads TGTGCCAGTAGTATAGATTTTCGAGGGTTACTACCGAGCGGGCCCTACAATGAGCAGTTCTTC. As protein: CASSIDFRGLLPSGPYNEQFF.

This chain joins TRBV5-8 and TRBJ2-2; D gene ambiguous. The germline V gene encodes CDR1 SGHTS and CDR2 YDEGEE. The length of the CDR3 is 12 residues. The V gene lost 6 bases and the J gene lost 4 bases, with 7 bases spanning the gap. CDR3 in DNA: TGTGCCAGCACCCGTGGCACCGGGGAGCTGTTTTTT. Protein product: CASTRGTGELFF.

The rearrangement links TRBV9 to TRBJ2-1; a weak D match, TRBD2 (5 bases). The CDR3 totals 16 residues. V was shortened by 0 bases and J by 2 bases, with 12 bases between the two germline ends. Germline CDR1 is SGDLS and CDR2 is YYNGEE. The CDR3 DNA reads TGTGCCAGCAGCGTAGATCCTAGCCAGACCTACAATGAGCAGTTCTTC. Protein: CASSVDPSQTYNEQFF. Supplemented by reference TRBV9 and TRBJ2-1, the full variable domain reads DSGVTQTPKHLITATGQRVTLRCSPRSGDLSVYWYQQSLDQGLQFLIQYYNGEERAKGNILERFSAQQFPDLHSELNLSSLELGDSALYFCASSVDPSQTYNEQFFGPGTRLTVL.

J is TRBJ2-2 and V is TRBV11-2; D may be TRBD1 (5 bases). Germline V CDR1 and CDR2: SGHAT, FQNNGV. The CDR3 runs to 16 residues. Trimming left V 0 bases short and J 0 bases short, with 8 bases between. In DNA, the CDR3 is TGTGCCAGCAGCTTAGAAGGCAGGGCGAACACCGGGGAGCTGTTTTTT. Residues: CASSLEGRANTGELFF.

The chain links TRBV12-5 to TRBJ1-5; D unclear. V was cut by 0 bases and J by 0 bases, with 18 bases left in between. Germline V gives CDR1 LGHNT, CDR2 FRNRAP. CDR3 length: 19 amino acids. CDR3 amino acids: CASGLVLGSGEFSNQPQHF. The CDR3 nucleotides read TGTGCTAGTGGTTTGGTATTGGGGTCTGGGGAATTTAGCAATCAGCCCCAGCATTTT. The full variable domain, completed using reference TRBV12-5 and TRBJ1-5, is DARVTQTPRHKVTEMGQEVTMRCQPILGHNTVFWYRQTMMQGLELLAYFRNRAPLDDSGMPKDRFSAEMPDATLATLKIQPSEPRDSAVYFCASGLVLGSGEFSNQPQHFGDGTRLSIL.